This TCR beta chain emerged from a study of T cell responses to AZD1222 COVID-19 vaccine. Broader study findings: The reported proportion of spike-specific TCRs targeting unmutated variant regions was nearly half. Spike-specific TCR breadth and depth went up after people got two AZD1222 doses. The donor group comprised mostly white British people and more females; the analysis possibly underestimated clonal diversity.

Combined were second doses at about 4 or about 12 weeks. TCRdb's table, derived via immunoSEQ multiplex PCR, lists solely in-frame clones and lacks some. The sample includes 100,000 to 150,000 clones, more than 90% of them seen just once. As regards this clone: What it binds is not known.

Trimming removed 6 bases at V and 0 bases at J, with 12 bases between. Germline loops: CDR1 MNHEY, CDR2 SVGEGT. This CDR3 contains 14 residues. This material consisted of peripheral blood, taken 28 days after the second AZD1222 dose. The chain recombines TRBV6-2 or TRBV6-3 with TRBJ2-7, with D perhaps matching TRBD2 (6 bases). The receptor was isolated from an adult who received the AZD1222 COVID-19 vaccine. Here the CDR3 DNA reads TGTGCCAGCAGCATTTCGACTAGCTCCTACGAGCAGTACTTC. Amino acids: CASSISTSSYEQYF.